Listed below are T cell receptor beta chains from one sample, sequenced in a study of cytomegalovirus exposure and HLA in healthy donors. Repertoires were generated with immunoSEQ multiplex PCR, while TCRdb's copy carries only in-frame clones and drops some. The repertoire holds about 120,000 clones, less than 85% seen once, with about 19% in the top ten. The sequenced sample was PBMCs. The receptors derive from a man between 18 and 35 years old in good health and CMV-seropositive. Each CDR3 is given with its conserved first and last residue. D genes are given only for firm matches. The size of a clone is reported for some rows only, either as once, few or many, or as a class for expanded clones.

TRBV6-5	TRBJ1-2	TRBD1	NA	TGTGCCAGCAGCTCACACGACAGGGGCTATGGCTACACCTTC	CASSSHDRGYGYTF
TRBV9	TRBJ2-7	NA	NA	TGTGCCAGCAGTCCCGAGGGGGGGGGCTCCTACGAGCAGTACTTC	CASSPEGGGSYEQYF
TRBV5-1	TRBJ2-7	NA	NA	TGCGCCTGCGGGGAGGACTACGCCTACGAGCAGTACTTC	CACGEDYAYEQYF
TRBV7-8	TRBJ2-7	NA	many	TGTGCCAGCAGCTTCAGCACAGACGAGCAGTACTTC	CASSFSTDEQYF
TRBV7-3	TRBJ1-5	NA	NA	TGTGCCAGCAGCTGCACCTTCATGTCCGTGAACAATGTTAGCAATCAGCCCCAGCATTTT	CASSCTFMSVNNVSNQPQHF
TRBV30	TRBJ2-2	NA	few	TGTGCCTGGAGATACAGTAACACCGGGGAGCTGTTTTTT	CAWRYSNTGELFF
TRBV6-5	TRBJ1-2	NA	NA	TGTGCCAGCAGTTCCGCGGGGATCGAGTATGGCTACACCTTC	CASSSAGIEYGYTF
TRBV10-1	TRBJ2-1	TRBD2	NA	TGCGCCAGCAGTGAGTCGGGGGGGGGATACAATGAGCAGTTCTTC	CASSESGGGYNEQFF
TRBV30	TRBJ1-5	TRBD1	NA	TGTGCCTGGAGTGAAACTGGGACAGGATATCAGCCCCAGCATTTT	CAWSETGTGYQPQHF
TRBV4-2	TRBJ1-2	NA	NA	TGTGCCAGCAGCCAAGATCTTGAGGGTTTACCTGACTATGGCTACACCTTC	CASSQDLEGLPDYGYTF
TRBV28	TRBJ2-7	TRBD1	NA	TGTGCCAGCAGTTTAGGGGACAGGGCTTCCTACGAGCAGTACTTC	CASSLGDRASYEQYF
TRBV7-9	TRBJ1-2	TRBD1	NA	TGTGCCAGCAGACGTACAGGGGATGGCAACACCTTC	CASRRTGDGNTF
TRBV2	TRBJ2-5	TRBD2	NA	TGTGCCAGCAGTGAACCCCGCGGGGGGGCCCAAGAGACCCAGTACTTC	CASSEPRGGAQETQYF
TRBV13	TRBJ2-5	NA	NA	TGTGCCAGCAGCTTAATGCGGGGACGCGAAGAGACCCAGTACTTC	CASSLMRGREETQYF
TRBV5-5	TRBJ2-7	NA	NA	TGTGCCAGTGAGAGGAGCTACGAGCAGTACTTC	CASERSYEQYF
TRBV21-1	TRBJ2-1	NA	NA	TGTGCCAGCAGCAGTAGACAGGGGGCGAACAATGAGCAGTTCTTC	CASSSRQGANNEQFF
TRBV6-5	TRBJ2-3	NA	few	TGTGCCAGCAGTTACTCGATACAGGGTTGGGCAGATACGCAGTATTTT	CASSYSIQGWADTQYF
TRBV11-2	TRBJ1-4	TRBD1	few	TGTGCCAGCAGCCTGGGGACAGGGGGGTTCGATGAAAAACTGTTTTTT	CASSLGTGGFDEKLFF
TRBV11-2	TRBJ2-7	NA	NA	TGTGCCAGCAGCTCCGGACAGGTGGGGACTGGCGAGCAGTACTTC	CASSSGQVGTGEQYF
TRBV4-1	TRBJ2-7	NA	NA	TGCGCCAGCAGCCAAGTAGAGGAAGGGCAGGGTGGGTCCTACGAGCAGTACTTC	CASSQVEEGQGGSYEQYF
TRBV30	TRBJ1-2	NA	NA	TGTGCCTGGATGGAGGGTAACTATGGCTACACCTTC	CAWMEGNYGYTF
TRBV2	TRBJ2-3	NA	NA	TGTGCCAGCAGTGATTTGACATTCACAGATACGCAGTATTTT	CASSDLTFTDTQYF
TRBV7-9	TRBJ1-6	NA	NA	TGTGCCAGCAGCTTAGCGGTAGCAGTCTCACCCCTCCACTTT	CASSLAVAVSPLHF
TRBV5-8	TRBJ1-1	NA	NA	TGTGCCAGCAGCGAAGACATGTACACTGAAGCTTTCTTT	CASSEDMYTEAFF
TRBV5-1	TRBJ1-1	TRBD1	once	TGCGCCAGCAGCTTGGACAGGGGGGTTATGAACACTGAAGCTTTCTTT	CASSLDRGVMNTEAFF
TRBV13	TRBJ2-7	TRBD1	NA	TGTGCCAGCAGCTCCCGGGGACAGGCTGGCTACGAGCAGTACTTC	CASSSRGQAGYEQYF
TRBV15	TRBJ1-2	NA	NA	TGTGCCACCAGCAGAGAGGGCAGAATGGATGGCTACACCTTC	CATSREGRMDGYTF
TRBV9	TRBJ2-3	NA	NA	TGTGCCAGCAGCGCCGCCGGGAGCACAGATACGCAGTATTTT	CASSAAGSTDTQYF
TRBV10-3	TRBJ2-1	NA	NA	TGTGCCACCAAAAACACGCCCGCTGGGGCCCAGTACAATGAGCAGTTCTTC	CATKNTPAGAQYNEQFF
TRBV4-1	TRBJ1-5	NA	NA	TGCGCCAGCAGCCGGCAGGGGCAGCCCCAGCATTTT	CASSRQGQPQHF
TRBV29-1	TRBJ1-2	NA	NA	TGCAGCGCCGACAGCGTGAGGGGCTACACCTTC	CSADSVRGYTF
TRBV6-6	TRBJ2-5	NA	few	TGTGCCAGCAGTTCTCCTAGTCAAGAGACCCAGTACTTC	CASSSPSQETQYF
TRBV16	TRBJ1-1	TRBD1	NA	TGTGCCAGCATCCCCCCAGGGGGGAACACTGAAGCTTTCTTT	CASIPPGGNTEAFF
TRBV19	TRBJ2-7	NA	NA	TGTGCCAGTAGATCCCAGGGGAGCTACGAGCAGTACTTC	CASRSQGSYEQYF
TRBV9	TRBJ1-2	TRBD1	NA	TGTGCCAGCAGCGTCCGGGACAGTAATTTCTTCTATGGCTACACCTTC	CASSVRDSNFFYGYTF
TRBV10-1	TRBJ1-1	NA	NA	TGCGCCAGCAGCGGACGGACAAACACTGAAGCTTTCTTT	CASSGRTNTEAFF
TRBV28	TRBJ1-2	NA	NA	TGTGCCAGCAGCCGCCGGACAACTAACTATGGCTACACCTTC	CASSRRTTNYGYTF
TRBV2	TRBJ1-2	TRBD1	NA	TGTGCCAGCAGTGTCCCCGACAGGGACAATGGCTACACCTTC	CASSVPDRDNGYTF
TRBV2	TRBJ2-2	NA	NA	TGTGCCAGCAGTGTTTGGGGGCCGGGCGGGGAGCTGTTTTTT	CASSVWGPGGELFF
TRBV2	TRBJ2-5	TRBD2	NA	TGTGCCAGTTCCATGGGACTAGCGGGGGGAGAGACCCAGTACTTC	CASSMGLAGGETQYF
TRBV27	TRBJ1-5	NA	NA	TGTGCCAGCAGCCCCGGAGGGTTTGGACAGCCCCAGCATTTT	CASSPGGFGQPQHF
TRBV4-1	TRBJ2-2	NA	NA	TGCGCCGCAGGACACACCAACACCGGGGAGCTGTTTTTT	CAAGHTNTGELFF
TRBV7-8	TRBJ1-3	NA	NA	TGTGCCAGCAGCGTTGGCCCCGGACAAGGAAACACCATATATTTT	CASSVGPGQGNTIYF
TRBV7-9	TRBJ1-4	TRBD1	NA	TGTGCCAGCAGCTTAGTTGGGACAGGGGGCGCGCGTGAAAAACTGTTTTTT	CASSLVGTGGAREKLFF
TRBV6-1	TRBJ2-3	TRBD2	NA	TGTGCCAGCAGTGAAGATAGGCTAGCGGGGAGCTCTAGCACAGATACGCAGTATTTT	CASSEDRLAGSSSTDTQYF
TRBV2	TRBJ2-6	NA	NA	TGTGCCAGCCCTTGGCTAGGAGGACCCTCTGGGGCCAACGTCCTGACTTTC	CASPWLGGPSGANVLTF
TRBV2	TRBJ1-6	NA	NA	TGTGCCACCGTGCTCCCGACAGGCTCTAATTCACCCCTCCACTTT	CATVLPTGSNSPLHF
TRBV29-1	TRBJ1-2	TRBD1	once	TGCAGCGTTAATAGGGACAGGGACTATGGCTACACCTTC	CSVNRDRDYGYTF
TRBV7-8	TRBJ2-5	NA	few	TGTGCCAGCAGCTTAGCCCCCCGAGGGAAGGACCAAGAGACCCAGTACTTC	CASSLAPRGKDQETQYF
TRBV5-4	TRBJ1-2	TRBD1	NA	TGTGCCAGCAGCTTCGCAGGGGGAGTCGACTATGGCTACACCTTC	CASSFAGGVDYGYTF
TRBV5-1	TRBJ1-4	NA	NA	TGCGCCAGCAGCTTGATGGCAGGGTCGGTCGGAAAACTGTTTTTT	CASSLMAGSVGKLFF
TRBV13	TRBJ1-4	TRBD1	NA	TGTGCCAGCAGCTTAGGCCCGGCAGGGGGTAATGAAAAACTGTTTTTT	CASSLGPAGGNEKLFF